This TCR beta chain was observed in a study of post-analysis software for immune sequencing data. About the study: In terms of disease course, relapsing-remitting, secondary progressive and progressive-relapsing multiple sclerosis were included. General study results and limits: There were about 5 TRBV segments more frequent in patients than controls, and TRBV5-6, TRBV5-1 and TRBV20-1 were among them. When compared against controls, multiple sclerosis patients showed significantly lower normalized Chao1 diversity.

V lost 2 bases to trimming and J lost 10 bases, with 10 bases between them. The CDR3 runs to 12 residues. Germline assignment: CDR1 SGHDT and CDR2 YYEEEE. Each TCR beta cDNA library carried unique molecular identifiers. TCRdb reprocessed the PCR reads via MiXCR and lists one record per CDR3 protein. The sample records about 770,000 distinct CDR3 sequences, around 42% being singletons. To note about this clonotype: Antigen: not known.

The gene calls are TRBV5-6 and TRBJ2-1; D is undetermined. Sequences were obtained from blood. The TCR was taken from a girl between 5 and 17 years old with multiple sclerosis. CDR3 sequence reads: CASSFFPGEQFF. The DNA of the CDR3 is TGTGCCAGCAGCTTTTTCCCCGGGGAGCAGTTCTTC.